This TCR beta chain was recovered during a study of Ad26.COV2.S vaccination and SARS-CoV-2 variants (dated by TCRdb to 2020 to 2022). A note on the overall study: Vaccine-arm donors were drawn from COV1001, a multicentre, randomized, double-blind, placebo-controlled phase I-IIa trial of Ad26.COV2.S in healthy adults. Ad26.COV2.S was administered intramuscularly at a dose of 5x10^10 or 1x10^11 viral particles, either as one shot or as two shots given 56 days apart. TCRbeta repertoire sequencing was used to assess the specificity and breadth of SARS-CoV-2-reactive T cell receptors after Ad26.COV2.S vaccination. A total of around 32 samples were included in the TCR-sequenced set, comprising 19 Ad26.COV2.S vaccine recipients, 5 placebo recipients and 8 SARS-CoV-2 convalescent individuals. Trial participants were randomized into five groups of five: low-dose or high-dose Ad26.COV2.S given once or twice, or placebo on both occasions. Throughout the experiments and outcome assessment, investigators stayed blinded to trial group allocation.

The treatment or condition label on this specimen signifies: around 19 received Ad26.COV2.S at low or high dose, single or two shots; about 5 received placebo; per-sample allocation not given. Repertoires of vaccine and placebo recipients were sequenced from samples collected on day 63 after the first injection. Between 29 July and 7 August 2020, Cohort 1b enrolled some 25 adults aged 18-55 years at one site in Boston, USA. Ad26.COV2.S was a replication-incompetent adenovirus type 26 vector expressing a prefusion-stabilized SARS-CoV-2 spike protein from the original Wuhan strain. As regards this clone: It lacks a known antigen. No base qualities exist here, and no much larger clone lies one base off it.

Compared with germline, V lacks 3 bases and J lacks 5 bases; bases without a gene match: 16. Including cysteine and phenylalanine, the CDR3 has 18 amino acids. CDR3 DNA is the only sequence kept; it has 54 bases, read in frame from the first base. The germline V gene encodes CDR1 SGHRS and CDR2 YFSETQ. The immunoSEQ Assay was the method used to sequence TCRbeta CDR3 regions. After extraction, genomic DNA underwent amplification by bias-controlled multiplex PCR, followed by high-throughput sequencing. On the study's bioinformatics: To quantify the absolute abundance of every unique TCRbeta CDR3 region, sequences were collapsed and filtered. Usable DNA was measured by amplifying reference genes present in all nucleated cells, and TCRbeta template counts were normalized to that usable DNA to estimate T cell fraction. Repertoire TCRs were annotated as SARS-CoV-2-specific by exact matching of V gene, CDR3 amino acid sequence and J gene to a known reactive TCR set. MIRA supplied the reference SARS-CoV-2 TCR set, which was filtered for enrichment in COVID-19-positive ImmuneCODE repertoires so that public or cross-reactive TCRs were removed. Drawing on the MIRA antigens, annotated TCRs were analysed further at the level of specific ORF or position within ORF. Depth was the summed frequency of annotated unique rearrangements, while breadth was defined as annotated unique rearrangements over total unique productive rearrangements. Group comparisons of TCR breadth used two-sided Wilcoxon rank-sum tests. Drawn from immuneACCESS, this table holds only the in-frame rearrangements with V and J called that TCRdb kept. Clones are partly lost; checked studies trace under half to an unresolved V gene and leave the rest unexplained. D and trimming come from the DNA, and the V and J calls and clone size come from that table. The sample contains some 350,000 clones, around 83% of them found a single time. The top ten hold roughly 3.1% of the sample.

The investigation overall reported the following: Comparable non-spike TCR breadth was observed between vaccine and placebo recipients, consistent with only spike being contained in the vaccine. Compared with placebo recipients, Ad26.COV2.S recipients showed higher spike-specific TCR breadth (P = 0.0014). The study was not powered for comparison of responses between vaccine doses or regimens. Substantial breadth of spike-specific CD8+ and CD4+ T cell responses was reported after vaccination. It was noted by the authors that total T cell responses may have been underestimated by the TCR breadth and depth analyses.

This TCR was sampled from a person aged 18 to 59 who received the Ad26.COV2.S COVID-19 vaccine or a placebo. This chain joins TRBV5-1 to TRBJ2-3, with TRBD1 identical over 9 junction bases. Sequencing was performed on peripheral blood, taken in a trial of Ad26.COV2.S vaccine versus placebo. This receptor has the CDR3 CASSSPTTWDRDIDTQYF. The nucleotides read TGCGCCAGCAGCTCGCCGACGACTTGGGACAGGGACATAGATACGCAGTATTTT.